This T cell receptor (beta chain) emerged from a study of PD-1 blockade in classical Hodgkin lymphoma. As to time point: newly diagnosed, previously untreated cHL patient sample. The study purified CD4+ T cells from thawed PBMCs using magnetic negative selection. This CDR3 is built from 14 residues. V was pared by 4 bases and J by 2 bases, with 5 bases of the junction left unmatched. In germline, CDR1 is SQVTM, CDR2 ANQGSEA. Repertoires were generated with immunoSEQ multiplex PCR, while TCRdb's copy carries only in-frame clones and drops some. The sample contains some 35,000 clones, about 89% of which appear only once.

Specimen: CD4+ T cells from blood. The chain employs TRBV29-1 and TRBJ2-5; TRBD2 aligns across 9 bases. This receptor was identified in a human donor with classical Hodgkin lymphoma. CDR3 residues: CSVVIAGVQETQYF. The CDR3 DNA reads as TGCAGCGTTGTGATAGCGGGGGTACAAGAGACCCAGTACTTC.